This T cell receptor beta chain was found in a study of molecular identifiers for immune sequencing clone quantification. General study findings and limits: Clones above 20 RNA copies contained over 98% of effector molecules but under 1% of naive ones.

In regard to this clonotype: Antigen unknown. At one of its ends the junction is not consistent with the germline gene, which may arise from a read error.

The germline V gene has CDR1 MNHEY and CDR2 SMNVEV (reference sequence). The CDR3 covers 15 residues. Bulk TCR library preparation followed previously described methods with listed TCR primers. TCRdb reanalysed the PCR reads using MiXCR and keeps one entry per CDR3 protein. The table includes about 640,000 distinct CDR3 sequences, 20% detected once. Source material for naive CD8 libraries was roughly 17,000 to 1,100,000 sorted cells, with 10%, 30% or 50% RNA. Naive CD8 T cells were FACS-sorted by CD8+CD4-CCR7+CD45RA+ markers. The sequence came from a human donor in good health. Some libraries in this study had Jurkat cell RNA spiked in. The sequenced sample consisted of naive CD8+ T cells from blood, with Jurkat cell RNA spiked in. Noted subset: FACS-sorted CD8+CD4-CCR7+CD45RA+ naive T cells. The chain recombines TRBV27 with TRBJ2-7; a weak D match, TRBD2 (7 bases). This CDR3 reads CASRARRGGLDEQHF. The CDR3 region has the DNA TGTGCCAGCAGAGCCAGAAGGGGGGGCCTTGACGAGCAGCACTTC.